Sequencing of this T cell receptor (beta chain) was carried out in a study of early T cells in non-severe SARS-CoV-2 infection. On this clonotype: Its antigen is not known.

Whole-study results and caveats: Anti-spike CD8 responses were favored by VDJdb matching, which missed private and CD4 specificities.

Individual cDNA molecules each received unique molecular identifiers attached to them. In TCRdb, the 5' RACE reads were re-called with MiXCR into one record per CDR3 protein. Of around 70,000 distinct CDR3 sequences detected, around 15% appear once; the ten largest clones hold 12%. Germline V gene data show CDR1 as SGHAT and CDR2 as FQNNGV. The CDR3 has 14 residues. V was trimmed by 1 base and J by 6 bases, leaving 11 bases between them. The source material was whole blood. The TCR comes from an adult who was a healthcare worker with PCR-confirmed SARS-CoV-2 infection or an uninfected control (not recorded which). The chain combines TRBV11-2 with TRBJ2-3; no clear D. The CDR3: CASSLGVPQDTQYF. The CDR3 DNA sequence: TGTGCCAGCAGCTTAGGAGTCCCGCAGGATACGCAGTATTTT.